The T cell receptor beta chain under discussion was sequenced for a study of low-dose radiotherapy and immunotherapy resistance in tumors. Study-wide context: Participants in Cohort 1 were administered 0.5 Gy per fraction at 2-week intervals, to a cumulative dose of 6.5 Gy. Doses delivered to Cohort 2 were 1 Gy per fraction every two weeks, amounting to 13 Gy over 26 weeks.

TRAV and TRBV primers primed cDNA for both TCRalpha and TCRbeta. A roughly 20-cycle PCR with a constant-region primer and V-primer adapter amplified TCRs. One entry per CDR3 protein results from TCRdb running MiXCR on the reads. Here the sample spans around 68,000 distinct CDR3 sequences, about 26% being singletons. The time point denotes: before trial treatment. Nivolumab, ipilimumab, aspirin, low-dose cyclophosphamide and low-dose radiotherapy were all administered to the donors. Sequenced here: PBMCs, sampled before treatment. The origin of this receptor is a male donor with rectosigmoid adenocarcinoma.

The CDR3 DNA follows: TGCGCCAGCAGTGAGGACAGGGTTGGACGAAATCGCAATCAGCCCCAGCATTTT. This codes for CASSEDRVGRNRNQPQHF. The chain couples TRBV10-2 to TRBJ1-5; 7 positions match TRBD1. Per germline, CDR1 WSHSY and CDR2 SAAADI. This CDR3 is 18 amino acids long. V lost 2 bases and J lost 2; bases outside the gene matches: 12.